This entry is about one TCR beta chain. These data originate in a study of blood T cell repertoires in COVID-19. Overall study context: T cells, B-cell-depleted T cells, or PBMCs provided the cDNA or gDNA that served as material.

Produced via immunoSEQ multiplex PCR; TCRdb's table is partial and in-frame only. Found here are fewer than 350,000 clones, approximately 83% of them singletons; the top ten hold about 2%. CDR3 length: 14 amino acids. Sequenced input: PBMCs or T cells enriched from blood (not recorded which). The chain links TRBV12-2 to TRBJ1-1; the table's TRBD1 call for D was not verified on the DNA. TRBV12-2 is recorded as a pseudogene. This TCR was recovered from a man younger than 45 who had recovered from COVID-19. CDR3 residues: CASRQTDTDTEAFF. The CDR3 bases are TGTGCAAGTCGTCAGACGGACACGGACACTGAAGCTTTCTTT.